Shown below are 21 T cell receptor beta chains from a single sample sequenced in a study of blood T cell repertoires in COVID-19. Clones were sequenced by immunoSEQ multiplex PCR, and TCRdb holds only the in-frame ones, with some missing. The table records about 270,000 clones, 70% to 90% of them present only once. The sequenced material came from peripheral blood. The receptor source for this set is a woman aged 70 to 79 with COVID-19, enrolled during active disease.

The rearrangement joins TRBV9 to TRBJ1-3; 8 positions match TRBD1. This CDR3 contains 17 residues. Germline V CDR1 and CDR2: SGDLS, YYNGEE. Losses at the gene ends were 2 bases for V and 2 bases for J; bases not matched to a gene: 9. The CDR3 protein is CASSVGGGQGAGNTIYF. CDR3 sequence (DNA): TGTGCCAGCAGCGTTGGAGGCGGACAGGGAGCTGGAAACACCATATATTTT.

The chain is built from TRBV6-5 and TRBJ2-1; no definite D call. There are 14 residues in the CDR3. V lost 0 bases to trimming and J lost 10 bases, with 13 bases between them. CDR1 is MNHEY and CDR2 is SVGAGI in the germline V gene. As DNA, the CDR3 is TGTGCCAGCAGTTACTCTTTTCCCGTGACAGAGCAGTTCTTC. It is translated as CASSYSFPVTEQFF.

The J gene is TRBJ2-7, the V gene TRBV29-1, with 9 bases identical to TRBD1. Germline V lookup: CDR1 SQVTM, CDR2 ANQGSEA. The CDR3 has 14 residues. V lost 2 bases and J lost 3; bases outside the gene matches: 5. CDR3 sequence: CSVESGTGNYEQYF. The CDR3, as DNA: TGCAGCGTTGAAAGTGGGACAGGGAACTACGAGCAGTACTTC.

This chain joins TRBV5-1 and TRBJ2-7, with 9 bases lining up with TRBD1. V dropped 4 bases and J dropped 2; count of bases not matched to a gene: 16. The CDR3 runs to 18 residues. CDR1 and CDR2 (germline): SGHRS, YFSETQ. As DNA, the CDR3 is TGCGCCAGCAGCGCAACCGGGACAGGGTGGGGTACGACCTACGAGCAGTACTTC. Its translation: CASSATGTGWGTTYEQYF.

The genes are TRBV28 and TRBJ1-5, with a weak D call TRBD1 (5 bases). CDR3 length: 15 amino acids. The ends were cut back, 8 bases at V and 2 bases at J, with 16 bases in the middle. Looked up from germline, CDR1 is MDHEN and CDR2 is SYDVKM. CDR3 sequence: CASREGGEGNQPQHF. The CDR3, as DNA: TGTGCCAGCCGGGAGGGAGGGGAAGGCAATCAGCCCCAGCATTTT.

The chain links TRBV29-1 to TRBJ1-2, with 7 bases aligning to TRBD1. The CDR3 is 13 residues long. J lost 10 bases, V lost 3 bases, and 11 bases had no gene match. The germline CDR1 and CDR2 sequences are SQVTM and ANQGSEA. CDR3 DNA: TGCAGCGTTGATCGGGGGGGGACAGACGACTACACCTTC. Its protein is CSVDRGGTDDYTF.

The gene calls are TRBV5-4 and TRBJ2-7, with 8 positions matching TRBD1. The junction had 8 bases not matched to a gene; V was cut back by 4 bases and J by 2 bases. Germline values: CDR1 SGHNT, CDR2 YYREEE (reference sequence). The CDR3 is 15 residues long. The DNA of the CDR3 is TGTGCCAGCAGCCAAGGACAGGGTGGGGCCTACGAGCAGTACTTC. As protein: CASSQGQGGAYEQYF.

This chain links TRBV29-1 with TRBJ2-7, with 7 positions matching TRBD1. CDR3 length: 14 amino acids. Looked up from germline, CDR1 is SQVTM and CDR2 is ANQGSEA. Trimming at V came to 6 bases and at J to 2 bases, leaving 10 bases not matched to a gene. CDR3 sequence reads: CSVSAGTDTYEQYF. DNA of the CDR3: TGCAGCGTCTCGGCCGGGACAGACACCTACGAGCAGTACTTC.

V and J are TRBV6-5 and TRBJ1-1; TRBD1 agrees at 7 bases. The J segment lost 5 bases and the V segment lost 0 bases, leaving 0 bases of the junction unmatched. The CDR3 spans 13 residues. Germline assignment: CDR1 MNHEY and CDR2 SVGAGI. CDR3 bases: TGTGCCAGCAGTTACTCGGGACAGACTGAAGCTTTCTTT. This sequence encodes CASSYSGQTEAFF.

The CDR3 coding sequence is TGTGCCAGCAGCCCCGGGGACAGGATCGAGCAGTACTTC. This codes for CASSPGDRIEQYF. This chain connects TRBV14 to TRBJ2-7; 8 nucleotides line up with TRBD1. Germline CDR1 and CDR2: SGHDN and FVKESK. This CDR3 region has 13 residues. V dropped 4 bases and J dropped 6; count of bases not matched to a gene: 5.

This chain joins TRBV10-1 and TRBJ1-3; D is uncertain. Trimming left V 2 bases short and J 0 bases short, with 8 bases between. From germline, CDR1 is WNHNN and CDR2 SYGVQD (reference sequence). CDR3 length: 15 amino acids. This CDR3 reads CASSEDSGSGNTIYF. CDR3 sequence (DNA): TGCGCCAGCAGTGAGGACTCCGGCTCTGGAAACACCATATATTTT.

This rearrangement joins TRBV19 to TRBJ1-2; D might be TRBD1 (5 bases). Per germline, CDR1 LNHDA and CDR2 SQIVND (reference sequence). With 0 bases removed from V and 6 bases from J, the gap between germline ends came to 20 bases. The CDR3 is made up of 17 amino acids. In DNA, the CDR3 is TGTGCCAGTAGTATAGATCTCCCGTTTACAGGTAGACATGGCTACACCTTC. It yields the protein CASSIDLPFTGRHGYTF.

The genes are TRBV7-2 and TRBJ1-1; 9 nucleotides match TRBD1. Germline loops: CDR1 SGHTA, CDR2 FQGNSA. The CDR3 loop spans 15 amino acids. V was clipped by 5 bases and J by 2 bases; unmatched bases: 6. The CDR3 DNA reads TGTGCCAGCAGCGTGGACAGGGGAATCAACACTGAAGCTTTCTTT. Its translation is CASSVDRGINTEAFF.

The gene calls are TRBV11-2 and TRBJ2-7; weak D call: TRBD1 (6 bases). Deletions cut 5 bases from V and 6 bases from J, with 17 bases between. The CDR3 contains 14 residues. CDR1 and CDR2 from the germline V gene are SGHAT and FQNNGV. The CDR3 DNA sequence: TGTGCCAGCAGCCGCACTACAGGGATCGCCGAGCAGTACTTC. Its protein is CASSRTTGIAEQYF.

CDR3 in amino acids: CASSFGGGVFSGANVLTF. CDR3 DNA: TGTGCCAGCAGCTTCGGCGGGGGAGTCTTCTCTGGGGCCAACGTCCTGACTTTC. V usage is TRBV27 and J usage is TRBJ2-6; 7 nucleotides match TRBD2. CDR3 length equals 18 residues. Germline CDR1 and CDR2: MNHEY and SMNVEV (reference sequence). Trimming at V came to 6 bases and at J to 0 bases, leaving 11 bases not matched to a gene.

V usage is TRBV6-6 and J usage is TRBJ1-4; the D is unclear. V was pared by 6 bases and J by 2 bases, with 10 bases between. CDR1 and CDR2 (germline): MNHNY, SVGAGI (reference sequence). The CDR3 length is 14 residues. This chain's CDR3 is CASSRAGTNEKLFF. Written as DNA, the CDR3 is TGTGCCAGCAGCCGAGCGGGGACTAATGAAAAACTGTTTTTT.

The V call is TRBV3-1 (or the pseudogene TRBV3-2), the J call TRBJ2-5; 7 bases align to TRBD2. The CDR3 has 18 residues. Germline CDR1 and CDR2: LGHDT and YNNKEL (reference sequence). The ends lost 0 bases at V and 4 bases at J; junction bases unmatched: 14. CDR3 nucleotide sequence: TGTGCCAGCAGCCAAGATCTGAGCGGGGCCCCGCAGGGAGAGACCCAGTACTTC. This translates into CASSQDLSGAPQGETQYF.

Only one count was recorded for this clone. This chain connects TRBV5-1 to TRBJ2-5; 7 bases agree with TRBD1. Germline V lookup: CDR1 SGHRS, CDR2 YFSETQ. V was clipped by 3 bases and J by 3 bases; unmatched bases: 8. The length of the CDR3 is 15 residues. CDR3 nucleotide sequence: TGCGCCAGCAGCTGGACGACAGGGAATAAAGAGACCCAGTACTTC. This sequence encodes CASSWTTGNKETQYF.

In its sample, this clone was seen once. The gene calls are TRBV12-5 and TRBJ1-6; 9 bases map to TRBD1. With 3 bases clipped from V and 0 bases from J, the junction kept 6 bases outside the gene matches. This CDR3 contains 18 residues. Germline CDR1 and CDR2: LGHNT and FRNRAP. The CDR3 region is CASGLPGQGSSYNSPLHF. Written as DNA, the CDR3 is TGTGCTAGTGGTTTACCAGGACAGGGGAGCTCCTATAATTCACCCCTCCACTTT.

This clone occurred a few times. This chain uses TRBV4-1 with TRBJ2-1; D is perhaps TRBD1 (6 bases). In germline, CDR1 is MGHRA, CDR2 YSYEKL. This CDR3 region has 15 residues. Trimming took off 4 bases at V and 1 base at J, with 11 bases between the two ends. The chain's CDR3 is CASSRNDRSYNEQFF. CDR3 nucleotides: TGCGCCAGCAGCCGGAACGACAGGTCCTACAATGAGCAGTTCTTC.

This chain uses TRBV6-1 with TRBJ2-5, with D uncertain. The V and J ends lost 6 bases and 4 bases respectively, with 12 bases between them. The CDR3 is made up of 13 amino acids. From germline, CDR1 is MNHNS and CDR2 SASEGT. CDR3 DNA: TGTGCCAGCAGCCGCGGAGTCGGAGAGACCCAGTACTTC. This codes for CASSRGVGETQYF.